The sequence of this T cell receptor beta chain was determined in a study of blood T cell repertoires in COVID-19. Study background: Nucleic acid was either cDNA or gDNA, and it came from T cells, B-cell-depleted T cells, or PBMCs.

This clone was seen a single time. V lost 2 bases and J 5 bases, leaving 13 bases between the germline ends. The CDR3 length is 14 residues. Germline CDR1 MNHEY, CDR2 SMNVEV (reference sequence). Membership in each cohort depended on participant-reported clinical history. Donors in Cohort 3 counted as recovered after two negative PCRs, clearance, or symptom resolution. Clones were sequenced by immunoSEQ multiplex PCR, and TCRdb holds only the in-frame ones, with some missing. This table holds over 200,000 clones, roughly 89% found once. Material for sequencing was PBMCs or T cells enriched from blood (not recorded which). The source is a man aged 35 to 55 who had recovered from COVID-19. The chain combines TRBV27 with TRBJ2-7, with a weak D call TRBD2 (6 bases). In DNA, the CDR3 is TGTGCCAGCAGTTTACGTCGGGAGTCGGACGAGCAGTACTTC. Translation gives CASSLRRESDEQYF.